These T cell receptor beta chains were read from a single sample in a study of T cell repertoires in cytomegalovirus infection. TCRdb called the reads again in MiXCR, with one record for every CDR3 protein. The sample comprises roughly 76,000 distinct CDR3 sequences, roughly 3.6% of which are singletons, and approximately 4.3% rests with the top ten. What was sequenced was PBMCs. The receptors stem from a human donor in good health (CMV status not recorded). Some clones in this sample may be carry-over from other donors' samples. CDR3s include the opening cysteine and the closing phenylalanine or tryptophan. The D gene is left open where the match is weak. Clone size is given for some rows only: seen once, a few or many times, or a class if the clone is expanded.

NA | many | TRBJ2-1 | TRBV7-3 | CASSLTRARVSYNEQFF | TGTGCCAGCAGCTTAACCCGGGCCAGGGTCTCCTACAATGAGCAGTTCTTC
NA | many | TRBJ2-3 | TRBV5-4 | CASSLLVVGTDTQYF | TGTGCCAGCAGCTTGCTCGTGGTAGGCACAGATACGCAGTATTTT
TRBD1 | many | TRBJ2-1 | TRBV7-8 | CASSPGPRQGNYNEQFF | TGTGCCAGCAGCCCCGGACCGAGACAGGGAAACTACAATGAGCAGTTCTTC
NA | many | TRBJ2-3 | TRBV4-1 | CASSFFLRENTQYF | TGCGCCAGCAGCTTTTTTCTCCGGGAAAATACGCAGTATTTT
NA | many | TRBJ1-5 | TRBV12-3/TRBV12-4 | CASSPPHGYSNQPQHF | TGTGCCAGCAGCCCGCCGCACGGCTATAGCAATCAGCCCCAGCATTTT
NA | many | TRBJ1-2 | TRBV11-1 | CASSLDSLEDGYTF | TGTGCCAGCAGCTTGGACTCCCTAGAGGATGGCTACACCTTC
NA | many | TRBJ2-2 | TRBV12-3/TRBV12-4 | CASSFSRTGELFF | TGTGCCAGCAGTTTTTCCCGCACCGGGGAGCTGTTTTTT
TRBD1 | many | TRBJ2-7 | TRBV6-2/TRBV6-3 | CASTTSGTGRRQQYF | TGTGCCAGCACTACCTCCGGGACAGGGCGACGGCAGCAGTACTTC
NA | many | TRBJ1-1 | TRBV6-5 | CASSYSEGNTEAFF | TGTGCCAGCAGTTACTCGGAGGGGAACACTGAAGCTTTCTTT
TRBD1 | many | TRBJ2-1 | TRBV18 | CASSPQTGDNEQFF | TGTGCCAGCTCACCCCAGACAGGGGACAATGAGCAGTTCTTC
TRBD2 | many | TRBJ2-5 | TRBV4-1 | CASSQLAGGGPQETQYF | TGTGCCAGCAGCCAATTAGCGGGAGGGGGGCCCCAAGAGACCCAGTACTTC
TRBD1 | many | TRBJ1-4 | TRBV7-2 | CASSSFGQGAGEKLFF | TGTGCCAGCAGCTCGTTCGGACAGGGGGCGGGTGAAAAACTGTTTTTT
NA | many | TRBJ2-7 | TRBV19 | CASSHREGEQYF | TGTGCCAGTTCCCACCGCGAGGGCGAGCAGTACTTC
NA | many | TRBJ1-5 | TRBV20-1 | CSASLQGSNQPQHF | TGCAGTGCTTCGCTTCAGGGGAGCAATCAGCCCCAGCATTTT
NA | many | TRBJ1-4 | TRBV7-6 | CASSTRKATNEKLFF | TGTGCCAGCAGCACCCGGAAAGCGACTAATGAAAAACTGTTTTTT
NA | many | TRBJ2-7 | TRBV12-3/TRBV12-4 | CASSSGRPSTYEQYF | TGTGCCAGCAGTTCCGGCCGGCCGAGTACCTACGAGCAGTACTTC
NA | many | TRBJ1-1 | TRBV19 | CASSPPGRAENTEAFF | TGTGCCAGTAGCCCCCCGGGGAGGGCGGAGAACACTGAAGCTTTCTTT
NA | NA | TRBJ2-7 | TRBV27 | CAPSRASATYAQYF | TGTGCCCCCTCACGGGCCTCCGCTACCTACGCGCAGTACTTC
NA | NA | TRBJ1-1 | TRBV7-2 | CASSLGAGFTVAFF | TGTGCCAGCAGCTTAGGGGCGGGATTCACTGTAGCTTTCTTT
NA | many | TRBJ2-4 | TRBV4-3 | CASSQETVGGANIQYF | TGCGCCAGCAGCCAAGAGACAGTAGGGGGGGCAAACATTCAGTACTTC
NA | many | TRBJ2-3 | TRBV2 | CASTGDTHTQYF | TGTGCCAGCACGGGAGACACACATACGCAGTATTTT
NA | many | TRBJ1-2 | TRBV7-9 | CASSLVGARGYGYTF | TGTGCCAGCAGCTTGGTTGGGGCCAGAGGCTATGGCTACACCTTC
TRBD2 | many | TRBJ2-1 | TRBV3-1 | CASSPEAGSSYNEQFF | TGTGCCAGCAGCCCAGAAGCGGGGAGCTCCTACAATGAGCAGTTCTTC
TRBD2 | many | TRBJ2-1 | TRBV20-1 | CSASPGRGANEQFF | TGCAGTGCTAGCCCCGGGAGGGGGGCCAATGAGCAGTTCTTC
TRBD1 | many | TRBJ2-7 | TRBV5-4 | CASSTGVSLYEQYF | TGTGCCAGCAGCACAGGGGTCAGCCTGTACGAGCAGTACTTC
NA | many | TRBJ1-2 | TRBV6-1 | CASSAGVIAYGYTF | TGTGCCAGCAGTGCAGGGGTAATTGCCTATGGCTACACCTTC
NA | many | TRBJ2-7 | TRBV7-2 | CASSELYSAQYEQYF | TGTGCCAGCAGCGAGCTATACAGCGCCCAGTACGAGCAGTACTTC